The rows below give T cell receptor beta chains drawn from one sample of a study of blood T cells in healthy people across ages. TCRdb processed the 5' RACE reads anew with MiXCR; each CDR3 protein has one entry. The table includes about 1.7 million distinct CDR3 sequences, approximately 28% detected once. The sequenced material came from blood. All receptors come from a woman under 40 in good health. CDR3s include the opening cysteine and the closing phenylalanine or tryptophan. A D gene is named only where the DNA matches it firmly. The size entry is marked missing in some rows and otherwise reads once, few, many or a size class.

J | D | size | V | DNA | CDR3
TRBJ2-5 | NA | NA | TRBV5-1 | TGCGCCAGCAGCTCGGCGGCAGGGCAACAAGAGACCCAGTACTTC | CASSSAAGQQETQYF
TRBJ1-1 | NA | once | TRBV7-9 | TGTGCCAGCAGCTCCTTTCCACAGGGAAACACTGAAGCTTTCTTT | CASSSFPQGNTEAFF
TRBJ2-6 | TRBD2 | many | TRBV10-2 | TGCGCCAGCAGTGAACCCTCGGGACTAGCGGGAGGTGCGGGGGCCAACGTCCTGACTTTC | CASSEPSGLAGGAGANVLTF
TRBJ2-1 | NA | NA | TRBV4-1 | TGCGCCAGCAGCCAGATGTACAATGAGCAGTTCTTC | CASSQMYNEQFF
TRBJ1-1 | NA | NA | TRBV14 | TGTGCCAGCAGCCCCACGGCCGAAGCTTTCTTT | CASSPTAEAFF
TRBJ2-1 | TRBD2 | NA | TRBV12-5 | TGTGCTAGTGGTTTGGGGCTAGCGGCGAGCTCCTACAATGAGCAGTTCTTC | CASGLGLAASSYNEQFF
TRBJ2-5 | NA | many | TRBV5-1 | TGCGCCAGCAGCTTACAACCGGGACCTCAAGAGACCCAGTACTTC | CASSLQPGPQETQYF
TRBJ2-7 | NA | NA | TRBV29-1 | TGCAGCGAGAGCAGGGTTGTCTCCTACGAGCAGTACTTC | CSESRVVSYEQYF
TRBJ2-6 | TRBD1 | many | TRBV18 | TGTGCCAGCTCACCAAGGACAGGGGGCCTCTCTGGGGCCAACGTCCTGACTTTC | CASSPRTGGLSGANVLTF
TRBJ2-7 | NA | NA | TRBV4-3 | TGCGCCAGCAGCCAAGAGGGGGATATCTCCTACGAGCAGTACTTC | CASSQEGDISYEQYF
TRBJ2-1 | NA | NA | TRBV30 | TGTGCCTGGAGTGTAAGGGTTGGTGAGCAGTTCTTC | CAWSVRVGEQFF
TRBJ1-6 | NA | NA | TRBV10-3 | TGTGCCATCAGTGAGTCTACAGGGCTAAATTCACCCCTCCACTTT | CAISESTGLNSPLHF
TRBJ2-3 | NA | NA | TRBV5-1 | TGCGCCAGCAGCCCGGGACGGACCTCGCCAGATACGCAGTATTTT | CASSPGRTSPDTQYF
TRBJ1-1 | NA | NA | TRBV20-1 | TGCAGTGCCTTGAAGGGAGGGGTCACTGAAGCTTTCTTT | CSALKGGVTEAFF
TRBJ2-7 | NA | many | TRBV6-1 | TGTGCCAGCAGTGGCGCCCTCCGAGGGCAGTACTTC | CASSGALRGQYF
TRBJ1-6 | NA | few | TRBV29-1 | TGCAGCAGTGCCTATAATTCACCCCTCCACTTT | CSSAYNSPLHF
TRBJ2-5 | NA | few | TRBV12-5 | TGTGCTAGTGGTTTGGAATGGTCACCCAACCAAGAGACCCAGTACTTC | CASGLEWSPNQETQYF
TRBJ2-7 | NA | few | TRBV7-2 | TGTGCCAGCAGCTTGTGGAACAGGGGCGGGGACGAGCAGTACTTC | CASSLWNRGGDEQYF
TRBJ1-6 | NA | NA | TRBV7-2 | TGTGCCAGCAGCTTGCCGACCGCTAGGAATTCACCCCTCCACTTT | CASSLPTARNSPLHF
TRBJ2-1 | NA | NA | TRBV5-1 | TGCGCCAGCAGCTCCGGGGAGGCAGCGGATGAGCAGTTCTTC | CASSSGEAADEQFF
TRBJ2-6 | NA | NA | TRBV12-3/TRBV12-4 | TGTGCCAGCAGGCCCGATAGGGGGCGGACGGGGGCCTCTGGGGCCAACGTCCTGACTTTC | CASRPDRGRTGASGANVLTF
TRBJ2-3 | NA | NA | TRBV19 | TGTGCCAGTTCGGTCTTTGGGGGGGATACGCAGTATTTT | CASSVFGGDTQYF
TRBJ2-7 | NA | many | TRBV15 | TGTGGGACGGGCAGAAGCTCCTACGAGCAGTACTTC | CGTGRSSYEQYF
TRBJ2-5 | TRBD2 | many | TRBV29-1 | TGCAGCGTTGAACAGCGCCTAGCGGGAGTGGTAGAGACCCAGTACTTC | CSVEQRLAGVVETQYF
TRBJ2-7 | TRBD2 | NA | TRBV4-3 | TGCACCAGCAGCCAATCACACGGGACTAGCGCCTACGAGCAGTACTTC | CTSSQSHGTSAYEQYF
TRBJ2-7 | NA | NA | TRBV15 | TGTGCCACCAGCAGAGGAAAGGTTCCCCTTTCCTACGAGCAGTACTTC | CATSRGKVPLSYEQYF
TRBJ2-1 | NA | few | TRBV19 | TGTGCCAGTAGTATCGGCGACAGGAAAAATGAGCAGTTCTTC | CASSIGDRKNEQFF
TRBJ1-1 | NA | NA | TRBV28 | TGTGCCAGCGGAAACGGATTGAACACTGAAGCTTTCTTT | CASGNGLNTEAFF
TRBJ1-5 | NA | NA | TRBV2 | TGTGCCAGCAAATTGGAGAGCAATCAGCCCCAGCATTTT | CASKLESNQPQHF
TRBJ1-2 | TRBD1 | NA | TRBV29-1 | TGCAGCGTTCGAAGGGGACAGAATGGAGAGGATGGCTACACCTTC | CSVRRGQNGEDGYTF
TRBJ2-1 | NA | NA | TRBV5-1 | TGCGCCAGCAGCTTGACATTACAGGGTCAGGGATACAATGAGCAGTTCTTC | CASSLTLQGQGYNEQFF
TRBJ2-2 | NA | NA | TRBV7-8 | TGTGCCAGCAGCTCAACGCCCCGGACCCCCACCGGGGAGCTGTTTTTT | CASSSTPRTPTGELFF
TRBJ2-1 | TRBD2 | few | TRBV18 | TGTGCCAGCTCGGGACTAGCGGATAACAATGAGCAGTTCTTC | CASSGLADNNEQFF
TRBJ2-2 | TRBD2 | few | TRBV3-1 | TGTGCCAGCAAACCAACTAGCGGTATAACCGGGGAGCTGTTTTTT | CASKPTSGITGELFF
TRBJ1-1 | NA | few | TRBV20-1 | TGCAGTGCTAGAGGGGAGGTGAACACTGAAGCTTTCTTT | CSARGEVNTEAFF
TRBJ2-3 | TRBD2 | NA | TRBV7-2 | TGTGCCAGCAGCCTGACTAGCGGGACTGCAGATACGCAGTATTTT | CASSLTSGTADTQYF
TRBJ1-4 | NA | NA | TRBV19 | TGTGCCAGTAGTATGGCCAGGGAGGCGGCTAATGAAAAACTGTTTTTT | CASSMAREAANEKLFF
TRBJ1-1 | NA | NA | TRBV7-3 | TGTGCCAGCAGCCATGGCCCACGTATGGGGGTCACTGAAGCTTTCTTT | CASSHGPRMGVTEAFF
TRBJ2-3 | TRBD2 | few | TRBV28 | TGTGCCAGCAGTTTTAGTCTAGCGGGGGGAAGTACAGATACGCAGTATTTT | CASSFSLAGGSTDTQYF
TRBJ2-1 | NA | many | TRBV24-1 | TGTGCCACCAGTGGGGGGTATAGCGGAGGCAATGAGCAGTTCTTC | CATSGGYSGGNEQFF
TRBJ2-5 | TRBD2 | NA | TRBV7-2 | TGTGCCAGCACCCCAGGGTTCTTAGCGGGTTACAACCAAGAGACCCAGTACTTC | CASTPGFLAGYNQETQYF
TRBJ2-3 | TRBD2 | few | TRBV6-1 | TGTGCCAGCAGTGAAGGGGCTGGCGGGGGGAAAGATACGCAGTATTTT | CASSEGAGGGKDTQYF
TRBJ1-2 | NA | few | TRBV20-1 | TGCAGTGCTAGAGTCGAAGGGGACCCGACTCACTATGGCTACACCTTC | CSARVEGDPTHYGYTF
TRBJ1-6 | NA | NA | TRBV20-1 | TGCAGTGCTACACAGGGTGTCACCCTCCACTTT | CSATQGVTLHF
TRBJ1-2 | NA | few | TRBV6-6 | TGTGCCAGCAGTTACCCTAAGGTGGATGACTATGGCTACACCTTC | CASSYPKVDDYGYTF
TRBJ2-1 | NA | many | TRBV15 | TGTGCCACCAGCAGAGGAAGGGGCTACAATGAGCAGTTCTTC | CATSRGRGYNEQFF
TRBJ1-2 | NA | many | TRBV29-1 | TGCAGCGTTGGTTCAGGGATTAGCTATGGCTACACCTTC | CSVGSGISYGYTF
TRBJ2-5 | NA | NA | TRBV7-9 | TGTGCCAGCAGCTTAGTTGCGCTAATGGGCGGGGAAGAGACCCAGTACTTC | CASSLVALMGGEETQYF
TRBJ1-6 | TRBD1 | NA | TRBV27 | TGTGCCAGCAGGTCGACAGGGATGGGGTCACCCCTCCACTTT | CASRSTGMGSPLHF
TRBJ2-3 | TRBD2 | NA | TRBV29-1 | TGCAGCGTTGGCCTAGCGGGGGTCCATACGCAGTATTTT | CSVGLAGVHTQYF
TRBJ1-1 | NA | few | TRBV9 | TGTGCCAGCAGCCCCCTAACAGGGATAACTGAAGCTTTCTTT | CASSPLTGITEAFF
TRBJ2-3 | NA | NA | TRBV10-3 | TGTGCCATCAGTGAGAGTGGAGCCGTCGGGAATACGCAGTATTTT | CAISESGAVGNTQYF
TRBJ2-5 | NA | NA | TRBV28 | TGTGCCAGCAGTAACCATAGGGGAGAGACCCAGTACTTC | CASSNHRGETQYF
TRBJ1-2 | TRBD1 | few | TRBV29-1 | TGCAGCGTTGAAGATCTATTACGTAGGGGGCTGATCTATGGCTACACCTTC | CSVEDLLRRGLIYGYTF
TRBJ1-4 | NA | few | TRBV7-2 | TGTGCCAGCAGCCGCAGGGGAGGGAGTGAAAAACTGTTTTTT | CASSRRGGSEKLFF
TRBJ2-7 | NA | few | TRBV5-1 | TGCGCCAGCAGCCCGGCACTAGCATACGAGCAGTACTTC | CASSPALAYEQYF
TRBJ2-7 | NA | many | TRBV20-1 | TGCAGTGCTAGAGACAACTACGAGCAGTACTTC | CSARDNYEQYF
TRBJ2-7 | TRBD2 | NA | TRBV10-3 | TGTGCCATCAGTGCGTTTAGCGGGGAAGGCTACGAGCAGTACTTC | CAISAFSGEGYEQYF
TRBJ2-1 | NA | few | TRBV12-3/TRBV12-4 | TGTGCCAGCAGTTCCTCGTACCGGCAGGGACCAGCCCGCTACAATGAGCAGTTCTTC | CASSSSYRQGPARYNEQFF
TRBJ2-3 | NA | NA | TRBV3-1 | TGTGCCAGCGGTAGGACTTCCTTCACAGATACGCAGTATTTT | CASGRTSFTDTQYF